This T cell receptor beta chain was recovered during a study of control samples from healthy donors and cancer patients. Only in-frame clones appear in the TCRdb table, and some are missing; sequencing was by immunoSEQ multiplex PCR. This repertoire shows 140,000 to 150,000 clones, roughly 93% found once; its top ten account for less than 6%. The sample holds one count of this clone. The V end lost 7 bases, the J end lost 0 bases, and 14 bases lay between the germline ends. The CDR3 has 15 residues. In germline, CDR1 is MDHEN, CDR2 SYDVKM. The chain joins TRBV28 to TRBJ2-3; D tentatively reads TRBD1 or TRBD2 (5 bases each). The source material was blood. The sequence derives from a man aged 18 to 30 in good health. CDR3 residues: CASIPGPESTDTQYF. CDR3 sequence (DNA): TGTGCCAGCATTCCGGGACCCGAGAGCACAGATACGCAGTATTTT.